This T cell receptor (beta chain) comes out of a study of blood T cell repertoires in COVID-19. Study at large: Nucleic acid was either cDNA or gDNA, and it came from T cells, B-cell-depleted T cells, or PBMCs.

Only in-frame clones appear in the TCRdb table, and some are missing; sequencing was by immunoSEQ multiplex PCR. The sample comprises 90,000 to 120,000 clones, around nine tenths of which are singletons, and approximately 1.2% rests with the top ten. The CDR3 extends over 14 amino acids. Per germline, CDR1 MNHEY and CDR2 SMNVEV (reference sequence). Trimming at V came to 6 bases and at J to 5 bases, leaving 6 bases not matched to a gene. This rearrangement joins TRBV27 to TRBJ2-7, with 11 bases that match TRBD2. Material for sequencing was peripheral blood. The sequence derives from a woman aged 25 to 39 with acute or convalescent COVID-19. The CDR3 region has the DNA TGTGCCAGCAGGATAGCGGGGGGGCCCAACGAGCAGTACTTC. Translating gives CASRIAGGPNEQYF.